This is a list of T cell receptor beta chains from one sample in a study of cytomegalovirus exposure and HLA in healthy donors. Clones were sequenced by immunoSEQ multiplex PCR, and TCRdb holds only the in-frame ones, with some missing. The sample yields some 180,000 clones, 80% seen once. The sample taken for sequencing was PBMCs. The receptors stem from a woman aged 25 to 39 in good health and CMV-seronegative. CDR3s include the opening cysteine and the closing phenylalanine or tryptophan.

J | V | CDR3
TRBJ2-3 | TRBV5-1 | CASSLGAGGIDTQYF
TRBJ1-1 | TRBV7-9 | CASSVRGPNTEAFF
TRBJ1-3 | TRBV5-1 | CASSLQGTGNTIYF
TRBJ1-5 | TRBV7-3 | CSSSSGSWPQHF
TRBJ2-1 | TRBV7-9 | CASSLLGLAGTNEQFF
TRBJ2-7 | TRBV30 | CAWRGDRGRRDEQYF
TRBJ2-2 | TRBV29-1 | CSARTDSYTGELFF
TRBJ2-1 | TRBV27 | CASKDGGQRPQEQFF
TRBJ1-1 | TRBV7-9 | CASSLLTGTEAFF
TRBJ2-7 | TRBV20-1 | CSARLAGAHYF
TRBJ2-3 | TRBV7-2 | CASSLGPSGGDTQYF
TRBJ2-2 | TRBV30 | CAYMGHNTGELFF
TRBJ1-1 | TRBV5-4 | CASTPPVGFGNTEAFF
TRBJ2-1 | TRBV7-8 | CASSSPGTGPYNEQFF
TRBJ2-1 | TRBV6-5 | CASSRQTNSYNEQFF
TRBJ2-5 | TRBV7-8 | CASSYPGGETQYF
TRBJ2-7 | TRBV5-8 | CASNTPRGRKIEQYF
TRBJ2-1 | TRBV2 | CASVKGVEQFF
TRBJ2-3 | TRBV6-5 | CASSTGVGSDTQYF
TRBJ1-3 | TRBV7-2 | CASSPFSNTIYF